This note documents a single T cell receptor beta chain sequence. The protocol was immunoSEQ multiplex PCR, while the TCRdb copy is restricted to in-frame clones and leaves out a portion. The repertoire holds about 74,000 clones, with 70% to 90% as singletons. This specimen belongs to a study of blood T cell repertoires in COVID-19. Sequencing was carried out using peripheral blood. This TCR was recovered from a woman older than 75 with active or convalescent COVID-19.

The CDR3 protein is CASSLRGYGYTF. CDR3 DNA: TGTGCCAGCAGTTTAAGGGGCTATGGCTACACCTTC. The genes are TRBV12-3 or TRBV12-4 and TRBJ1-2, with a possible D match to TRBD1 (5 bases). The CDR3 has 12 amino acids. The V and J ends lost 2 bases and 4 bases respectively, with 5 bases between them.